This T cell receptor beta chain stems from a study of T cell responses to AZD1222 COVID-19 vaccine. Across the study: Combined were second doses at about 4 or about 12 weeks.

This clone occurred once. The antigen is undetermined. Trimming cost V 1 base and J 10 bases, with 13 bases left between them. CDR3 length: 14 amino acids. Germline CDR1 is SNHLY and CDR2 is FYNNEI. The protocol was immunoSEQ multiplex PCR, while the TCRdb copy is restricted to in-frame clones and leaves out a portion. The repertoire has some 120,000 clones, around 82% of them found once; the top ten carry around 9.9%. Study-wide points: The sample set comprised mostly white British donors with more females, and clonal diversity was possibly underestimated.

The sequenced sample was peripheral blood, obtained on day 0 of AZD1222 vaccination. This chain connects TRBV2 to TRBJ1-4; D is undetermined. The sequence came from an adult in good health. The DNA of the CDR3 is TGTGCCAGCAGTGAAGATGGCCCGTCGGGAAAACTGTTTTTT. Protein sequence: CASSEDGPSGKLFF.